The 26 T cell receptor beta chains below come from one sample, sequenced in a study of metastatic and nonmetastatic thyroid tumors. None of the patients had undergone any treatment ahead of thyroid surgery. TCRdb re-called clones from the PCR reads using MiXCR. The sample includes about 92,000 clones, about 15% of them seen just once. Sequenced material: blood. These TCRs come from a female donor with papillary thyroid cancer or a benign thyroid nodule (not recorded which). Some clones in this sample may be carry-over from other donors' samples.

This clone was observed at least ten times. The sample carries other DNA sequences with the same CDR3. The chain has TRBV15 and TRBJ1-1; 10 positions agree with TRBD1. This CDR3 contains 15 residues. The germline CDR1 and CDR2 sequences are LNHNV and YYDKDF (reference sequence). Trimming cost V 2 bases and J 4 bases; bases outside gene matches: 4. Here the CDR3 DNA reads TGTGCCACCAGCAGACCTGGGACAGGGGCCACTGAAGCTTTCTTT. Translated, it gives CATSRPGTGATEAFF. Using reference TRBV15 and TRBJ1-1 for the parts outside the CDR3, the full variable domain is DAMVIQNPRYQVTQFGKPVTLSCSQTLNHNVMYWYQQKSSQAPKLLFHYYDKDFNNEADTPDNFQSRRPNTSFCFLDIRSPGLGDTAMYLCATSRPGTGATEAFFGQGTRLTVV.

This chain connects TRBV6-1 to TRBJ1-6, with D perhaps matching TRBD1 (5 bases). The CDR3 is 16 amino acids. The V and J ends lost 5 bases and 7 bases respectively, with 18 bases between them. Germline CDR1 reads MNHNS; CDR2 reads SASEGT. This CDR3 is CASSRMWGDWNSPLHF. CDR3 sequence (DNA): TGTGCCAGCAGTCGCATGTGGGGCGACTGGAATTCACCCCTCCACTTT.

This clone was seen ten or more times. The rearrangement joins TRBV20-1 to TRBJ1-2; D gene ambiguous. V was trimmed by 7 bases and J by 0 bases, leaving 15 bases between them. The length of the CDR3 is 14 residues. Germline CDR1 DFQATT, CDR2 SNEGSKA (reference sequence). The CDR3: CSEFSASSNYGYTF. DNA for the CDR3: TGCAGTGAGTTCAGCGCGTCTTCTAACTATGGCTACACCTTC.

This clone was seen ten or more times. This chain links TRBV27 with TRBJ1-4; perhaps TRBD1 as D (6 bases). Germline V gene sequence: CDR1 MNHEY, CDR2 SMNVEV (reference sequence). The CDR3 extends over 15 amino acids. V lost 9 bases to trimming and J lost 5 bases, with 19 bases between them. The CDR3 nucleotides are TGTGCCAGTACTGATCCCGGGACATCCAATGAAAAACTGTTTTTT. It codes for CASTDPGTSNEKLFF.

V is TRBV6-1 and J is TRBJ1-4, with TRBD1 as a possible D gene (5 bases). CDR1 is MNHNS and CDR2 is SASEGT in the germline V gene. Trimming removed 6 bases at V and 4 bases at J, with 18 bases between. CDR3 length: 16 residues. CDR3 sequence (DNA): TGTGCCAGCAGGAGAAGCGGGGGTCGGGGTAATGAAAAACTGTTTTTT. Translation: CASRRSGGRGNEKLFF.

The table lists this clone with many counts. This rearrangement joins TRBV19 to TRBJ1-1, with TRBD1 matching 9 bases. The CDR3 is 15 amino acids. V shed 5 bases and J 10 bases; nucleotides not matched to a gene: 14. Germline loops: CDR1 LNHDA, CDR2 SQIVND (reference sequence). DNA of the CDR3: TGTGCCAGTAGTGTCACCGGGACAGGGCTAGGCCGAGCTTTCTTT. This gives the protein CASSVTGTGLGRAFF.

Many counts were recorded for this clone. CDR3 nucleotide sequence: TGTGCCAGCAGTTCCACGACAGGGGGCATCCTTTGGACTGAAGCTTTCTTT. This translates into CASSSTTGGILWTEAFF. The genes are TRBV28 and TRBJ1-1, with TRBD1 matching 10 bases. The CDR3 consists of 17 residues. In germline, CDR1 is MDHEN, CDR2 SYDVKM. V lost 4 bases to trimming and J lost 5 bases; unmatched junction nucleotides: 13.

In this sample, this clone turned up many times. The J gene is TRBJ2-2, the V gene TRBV6-2 or TRBV6-3, with D possibly TRBD2 on 5 matching bases. The CDR3 runs 16 residues. CDR1 and CDR2 (germline): MNHEY, SVGEGT. The V gene lost 6 bases and the J gene lost 4 bases, with 18 bases spanning the gap. CDR3 sequence reads: CASRAGKLLSTGELFF. CDR3 sequence (DNA): TGTGCCAGCAGGGCCGGGAAGCTACTTAGCACCGGGGAGCTGTTTTTT.

This clone was seen repeatedly, ten times or more. This sequence joins TRBV4-2 and TRBJ1-2, with 9 bases fitting TRBD1. Germline trimming cut 4 bases from V and 8 bases from J; bases unmatched to any gene: 8. This CDR3 comprises 14 residues. Germline-derived CDR1 and CDR2 are LGHNA and YNFKEQ. The chain's CDR3 is CASSPDRGREGYTF. In nucleotides, the CDR3 is TGTGCCAGCAGCCCGGACAGGGGAAGGGAGGGCTACACCTTC.

There are many counts of this clone. The rearrangement joins TRBV9 to TRBJ2-2; D is ambiguous. The CDR3 has 13 amino acids. CDR1 and CDR2 from the germline V gene are SGDLS and YYNGEE. Trimming took 3 bases from V and 4 from J, leaving 7 bases between them. The CDR3 nucleotides are TGTGCCAGCAGCGAGCAGACCACCGGGGAGCTGTTTTTT. Amino acid sequence: CASSEQTTGELFF.

The chain joins TRBV20-1 to TRBJ2-1; 9 nucleotides agree with TRBD2. Looked up from germline, CDR1 is DFQATT and CDR2 is SNEGSKA (reference sequence). Trimming took 3 bases from V and 4 from J; bases not matched to a gene: 4. The CDR3 has 14 residues. CDR3 amino acids: CSASSGRKYNEQFF. CDR3 in DNA: TGCAGTGCTAGTAGCGGGAGAAAATACAATGAGCAGTTCTTC.

Ten or more counts support this clone. This rearrangement joins TRBV5-5 to TRBJ1-2, with 9 bases fitting TRBD1. Germline lookup yields CDR1 SGHKS and CDR2 YYEKEE (reference sequence). CDR3 length: 15 residues. Trimming cost V 2 bases and J 6 bases; bases outside gene matches: 8. CDR3 nucleotides: TGTGCCAGCAGCTTTTGGGGGGACAGGGACAATGGCTACACCTTC. This gives the protein CASSFWGDRDNGYTF.

This clone was picked up many times. The V and J genes are TRBV20-1 and TRBJ1-2; 12 nucleotides line up with TRBD1. Germline V lookup: CDR1 DFQATT, CDR2 SNEGSKA (reference sequence). The CDR3 extends over 14 amino acids. The ends lost 1 base at V and 7 bases at J; junction bases unmatched: 4. CDR3 residues: CSARGDRGPGGYTF. The CDR3 DNA reads as TGCAGTGCTAGAGGGGACAGGGGGCCGGGTGGCTACACCTTC.

This clone has ten or more counts. A much larger clone sits a single nucleotide away, making a read error possible. Other nucleotide sequences in the sample specify the same CDR3. The CDR3 sequence: CAGIRGVGTGELFF. CDR3 sequence (DNA): TGTGCCGGCATCCGGGGTGTGGGCACCGGGGAGCTGTTTTTT. The chain employs TRBV6-2 or TRBV6-3 and TRBJ2-2; TRBD2 might be the D (5 bases). The germline CDR1 and CDR2 sequences are MNHEY and SVGEGT. V was shortened by 11 bases and J by 4 bases, with 17 bases between the two germline ends. The CDR3 contains 14 residues.

This clone was observed at least ten times. This chain joins TRBV6-1 and TRBJ2-7, with D possibly matching TRBD1 (5 bases). The CDR3 has 16 residues. The V end lost 5 bases, the J end lost 0 bases, and 17 bases lay between the germline ends. The V gene's germline CDR1 is MNHNS and CDR2 SASEGT. In DNA form, the CDR3 reads TGTGCCAGCAGTATCGCGACAGCTACGAGCTCCTACGAGCAGTACTTC. Translation: CASSIATATSSYEQYF.

This clone was recorded at least ten times. The V call is TRBV2, the J call TRBJ2-7; D is ambiguous. This CDR3 contains 14 residues. Per germline, CDR1 SNHLY and CDR2 FYNNEI. Trimming shortened V by 8 bases and J by 4 bases, and 18 bases separated the two germline ends. The DNA of the CDR3 is TGTGCCAGCTCTGGTGGGTTAGAGGATTACGAGCAGTACTTC. Protein: CASSGGLEDYEQYF.

This clone was seen at least ten times. The gene calls are TRBV19 and TRBJ2-7; the match to TRBD1 covers 8 bases. CDR3 length: 13 residues. The V gene's germline CDR1 is LNHDA and CDR2 SQIVND (reference sequence). The V and J ends lost 5 bases and 2 bases, in that order; junction bases with no gene match: 2. The CDR3 DNA reads as TGTGCCAGTAGTGCGGGACAGGCCTACGAGCAGTACTTC. Its translation: CASSAGQAYEQYF.

This clone was seen repeatedly, ten times or more. The rearrangement joins TRBV30 to TRBJ2-5, with 11 bases lining up with TRBD2. The germline V gene encodes CDR1 GTSNPN and CDR2 SVGIG (reference sequence). Trimming removed 5 bases from V and 5 bases from J; junction bases left unmatched: 10. The CDR3 has 15 residues. The CDR3 region is CAWDLSGGASETQYF. The CDR3 DNA sequence: TGTGCCTGGGATCTTAGCGGGGGGGCCTCGGAGACCCAGTACTTC.

This clone was found many times. The chain couples TRBV28 to TRBJ1-1, with no clear D. The germline V gene has CDR1 MDHEN and CDR2 SYDVKM. Trimming took off 7 bases at V and 2 bases at J, with 11 bases between the two ends. This CDR3 is built from 13 residues. CDR3 region: CASILGVNTEAFF. CDR3 DNA: TGTGCCAGCATACTGGGAGTTAACACTGAAGCTTTCTTT.

On this clone itself: One junction end disagrees with the germline gene, perhaps due to a read error. The chain couples TRBV19 to TRBJ1-5; D might be TRBD1 (6 bases). CDR1 and CDR2 (germline): LNHDA, SQIVND (reference sequence). CDR3 size: 15 residues. This CDR3 is CASSVQQGMNQPQHF. The CDR3 DNA is TGTGCCAGTAGTGTCCAACAGGGAATGAATCAGCCACAGCATTTT.

This clone appeared many times. V is TRBV19 and J is TRBJ1-1; no clear D gene. The length of the CDR3 is 13 residues. Germline assignment: CDR1 LNHDA and CDR2 SQIVND (reference sequence). Trimming left V 7 bases short and J 0 bases short, with 9 bases between. The DNA for the CDR3 is TGTGCCAGTACAGGACCGATGAACACTGAAGCTTTCTTT. It is translated as CASTGPMNTEAFF.

This clone was counted at least ten times. The chain carries TRBV10-2 and TRBJ1-4; 9 nucleotides align to TRBD1. Per germline, CDR1 WSHSY and CDR2 SAAADI. The CDR3 is 14 residues long. Trimming took 6 bases from V and 7 from J; bases not matched to a gene: 6. The CDR3 sequence is CASSATGGGEKLFF. The DNA of the CDR3 is TGCGCCAGCAGCGCGACAGGGGGAGGTGAAAAACTGTTTTTT.

This clone showed up many times. This sequence joins TRBV27 and TRBJ1-6; no firm D call. This CDR3 has 13 residues. Germline V CDR1 and CDR2: MNHEY, SMNVEV (reference sequence). The V and J ends lost 4 bases and 10 bases respectively, with 11 bases between them. The CDR3 here is CASSSTFRSPLHF. In nucleotides, the CDR3 is TGTGCCAGCAGTTCCACGTTCCGGTCACCCCTCCACTTT.

This clone was seen many times. This chain connects TRBV20-1 to TRBJ2-3, with 9 positions matching TRBD2. CDR1 and CDR2 from the germline V gene are DFQATT and SNEGSKA (reference sequence). The CDR3 has 15 residues. V shed 4 bases, J shed 2 bases, and the junction held 7 bases outside the gene matches. CDR3 in amino acids: CSAIRAGGITDTQYF. CDR3 sequence (DNA): TGCAGTGCTATCAGAGCGGGGGGCATCACAGATACGCAGTATTTT.

This clone was counted many times. The V and J genes are TRBV7-3 and TRBJ1-1; no clear D gene. The CDR3 runs 16 residues. Germline loops: CDR1 SGHTA, CDR2 FQGTGA. The V end was cut by 1 base, the J end by 0 bases, with 12 bases between. CDR3 region: CASSLREGAMNTEAFF. The DNA of the CDR3 is TGTGCCAGCAGCTTAAGGGAGGGAGCAATGAACACTGAAGCTTTCTTT. Variable domain in full (rest from reference TRBV7-3 and TRBJ1-1): GAGVSQTPSNKVTEKGKYVELRCDPISGHTALYWYRQSLGQGPEFLIYFQGTGAADDSGLPNDRFFAVRPEGSVSTLKIQRTERGDSAVYLCASSLREGAMNTEAFFGQGTRLTVV.

Ten or more counts support this clone. This specimen includes other DNA sequences encoding the same CDR3. V and J are TRBV5-6 and TRBJ2-7; 7 bases are shared with TRBD1. Germline V gene lookup returns CDR1 SGHDT and CDR2 YYEEEE. The trim removed 1 base at V and 7 bases at J, leaving 5 bases unmatched. The CDR3 has 13 residues. The CDR3 loop reads CASSLIGGQEQYF. CDR3 DNA sequence: TGTGCCAGCAGCTTGATAGGGGGCCAGGAGCAGTACTTC.